Below are 16 T cell receptor beta chains sequenced from a single sample in a study of cytomegalovirus exposure and HLA in healthy donors (dated by TCRdb to 2017 to 2019). The library relied on the immunoSEQ multiplex PCR assay. For the multiplex PCR, a mixture combining 60 forward primers for TCR Vbeta segments and 13 reverse primers for TCR Jbeta segments was used. TCRdb mirrors the immuneACCESS table, restricted to in-frame sequences. Some clones are absent from its copies; in checked studies, under half trace to an unresolved V gene, and the reason for the others is unknown. Within this sample are fewer than 100,000 clones, with approximately 80% of them counted one time only. The ten largest clonotypes hold 16% of the sample. The sequenced material came from PBMCs. All receptors come from a man in his fifties or sixties in good health and CMV-seropositive.

The chain uses TRBV5-8 and TRBJ1-3; the match to TRBD1 covers 7 bases. The CDR3 has 15 residues. With V trimmed by 3 bases and J by 4 bases, 7 bases remained unmatched. CDR1 is SGHTS, CDR2 YDEGEE, per germline. The CDR3, as DNA: TGTGCCAGCAGCTCGGGACAGAGATCAGGAAACACCATATATTTT. Protein: CASSSGQRSGNTIYF.

The CDR3 here is CASSLQDRAGYTEAFF. Here the CDR3 DNA reads TGCGCCAGCAGCTTACAGGACAGGGCGGGATACACTGAAGCTTTCTTT. The gene calls are TRBV5-1 and TRBJ1-1; 8 nucleotides align to TRBD1. The V gene's germline CDR1 is SGHRS and CDR2 YFSETQ. V was clipped by 2 bases and J by 3 bases; unmatched bases: 9. This CDR3 is 16 amino acids long.

This chain links TRBV6-5 with TRBJ2-2; TRBD2 is a possible D gene (7 bases). Germline CDR1 reads MNHEY; CDR2 reads SVGAGI. V shed 2 bases and J shed 6 bases, with 10 bases lying between them. The CDR3 sequence is 14 residues long. Written as DNA, the CDR3 is TGTGCCAGCAGTTACCTCGGGGGGCCCGGGGAGCTGTTTTTT. The encoded protein is CASSYLGGPGELFF.

The V call is TRBV4-1, the J call TRBJ2-7, with D maybe TRBD2 (6 bases). With 2 bases removed from V and 6 bases from J, the gap between germline ends came to 11 bases. Germline CDR1 is MGHRA and CDR2 is YSYEKL. The CDR3 is 13 residues long. CDR3 sequence reads: CASSQYGGSEQYF. The CDR3 nucleotides are TGCGCCAGCAGCCAATACGGGGGTTCCGAGCAGTACTTC.

The V gene is TRBV18, the J gene TRBJ1-5; D gene unclear. The germline gives CDR1 KGHSH, CDR2 LQKENI. This CDR3 contains 12 residues. V shed 5 bases and J shed 4 bases, with 6 bases lying between them. For the CDR3, the DNA is TGTGCCAGCTCAACCGGTAATCAGCCCCAGCATTTT. This encodes CASSTGNQPQHF.

This clone appeared a single time. The chain joins TRBV29-1 to TRBJ2-3; 12 positions agree with TRBD2. Per germline, CDR1 SQVTM and CDR2 ANQGSEA. V lost 4 bases and J lost 6; bases outside the gene matches: 2. CDR3 length equals 13 residues. DNA for the CDR3: TGCAGCGTTGCTAGCGGGGGGGTGGATACGCAGTATTTT. Translation gives CSVASGGVDTQYF.

The J gene is TRBJ2-5, the V gene TRBV27; TRBD2 agrees at 8 bases. The J call may be mistaken, given a closer DNA end match to TRBJ2-7. Per the germline V gene, CDR1 is MNHEY and CDR2 is SMNVEV (reference sequence). This CDR3 has 14 residues. CDR3 in DNA: TGTGCCGCTTCGCCGGGGGGGCCGGGGGACGAGCAGTACTTC. This encodes CAASPGGPGDEQYF.

The chain joins TRBV5-1 to TRBJ1-1; 8 bases are a match to TRBD1. V shed 0 bases, J shed 1 base, and the junction held 2 bases outside the gene matches. The CDR3 has 15 residues. Germline V gene sequence: CDR1 SGHRS, CDR2 YFSETQ. The CDR3 DNA reads TGCGCCAGCAGCTTGGCGGACAGGGCGAACACTGAAGCTTTCTTT. The encoded protein is CASSLADRANTEAFF.

The rearrangement uses TRBV5-5 and TRBJ1-2; maybe TRBD1 (5 bases). Germline CDR1 reads SGHKS; CDR2 reads YYEKEE (reference sequence). V was clipped by 0 bases and J by 4 bases, with 10 bases between them. This CDR3 contains 14 residues. CDR3 residues: CASSLEGYGYGYTF. Here the CDR3 DNA reads TGTGCCAGCAGCTTGGAGGGGTATGGCTATGGCTACACCTTC.

The chain joins TRBV27 to TRBJ2-7; unclear D gene. CDR1 is MNHEY, CDR2 SMNVEV, per germline (reference sequence). The V end lost 6 bases, the J end lost 4 bases, and 10 bases lay between the germline ends. This CDR3 contains 12 residues. CDR3 in amino acids: CASRSVRYEQYF. CDR3 DNA sequence: TGTGCCAGCAGAAGCGTAAGGTACGAGCAGTACTTC.

This clone came up once. The chain has TRBV5-1 and TRBJ2-1; a weak D match, TRBD1 (6 bases). The CDR3 is made up of 13 amino acids. The V gene lost 4 bases and the J gene lost 6 bases, with 11 bases spanning the gap. CDR1 is SGHRS and CDR2 is YFSETQ in the germline V gene. This chain's CDR3 is CASSIGQLNEQFF. The CDR3 nucleotides are TGCGCCAGCAGCATCGGACAGCTCAATGAGCAGTTCTTC.

There are a few counts of this clone. The rearrangement links TRBV27 to TRBJ1-5; 7 nucleotides align to TRBD1. Germline-derived CDR1 and CDR2 are MNHEY and SMNVEV (reference sequence). The V and J ends lost 5 bases and 3 bases, in that order; junction bases with no gene match: 10. The CDR3 runs 16 residues. CDR3 region: CASSATGTVPNQPQHF. Here the CDR3 DNA reads TGTGCCAGCAGTGCCACCGGGACAGTCCCCAATCAGCCCCAGCATTTT.

This chain uses TRBV11-2 with TRBJ1-4, with 8 bases identical to TRBD1. There are 14 residues in the CDR3. Germline CDR1 reads SGHAT; CDR2 reads FQNNGV. V was pared by 6 bases and J by 5 bases, with 5 bases of the junction left unmatched. The CDR3 reads CASRLTGGNEKLFF. The CDR3 DNA reads as TGTGCCAGCAGATTAACAGGGGGAAATGAAAAACTGTTTTTT.

The chain carries TRBV6-5 and TRBJ1-1; 7 nucleotides align to TRBD1. The CDR3 runs 15 residues. Germline CDR1 MNHEY, CDR2 SVGAGI. J gave up 4 bases and V 5 bases, and 10 bases lay outside the gene matches. CDR3 DNA sequence: TGTGCCAGCAGTGGGTTGACAGGGAGTATCACTGAAGCTTTCTTT. Its translation is CASSGLTGSITEAFF.

The chain uses TRBV18 and TRBJ2-7, with D possibly TRBD1 on 6 matching bases. The CDR3 has 15 residues. From germline, CDR1 is KGHSH and CDR2 LQKENI. The V gene lost 5 bases and the J gene lost 2 bases, with 16 bases spanning the gap. CDR3: CASSSTTDRPYEQYF. The DNA for the CDR3 is TGTGCCAGCTCATCCACAACTGACAGGCCCTACGAGCAGTACTTC.

J is TRBJ1-4 and V is TRBV6-6; 8 nucleotides agree with TRBD1. With V trimmed by 2 bases and J by 3 bases, 2 bases remained unmatched. Looked up from germline, CDR1 is MNHNY and CDR2 is SVGAGI (reference sequence). This CDR3 comprises 15 residues. The CDR3 DNA reads TGTGCCAGCAGTTACCAGGGGGCGCCTAATGAAAAACTGTTTTTT. Its protein product is CASSYQGAPNEKLFF.